This entry features one T cell receptor beta chain sequence. Its antigen remains unknown. Measured with immunoSEQ multiplex PCR; TCRdb has only the in-frame clones, and not every one. Here the sample spans roughly 92,000 clones, roughly nine tenths being singletons. The source of the sample is a study of graft-versus-host responses after intestinal transplantation. V dropped 4 bases and J dropped 1 base, with 12 bases sitting between them. The CDR3 loop spans 15 amino acids. From germline, CDR1 is ENHRY and CDR2 SYGVKD. The chain recombines TRBV10-3 with TRBJ2-3, with TRBD1 as a possible D gene (6 bases). This sequence was found in a human donor who received an intestinal transplant. The specimen was unstimulated CD4+ T cells sorted from spleen or lymph node cells, collected before intestinal transplant. The chain's CDR3 is CAISARTVGTDTQYF. The CDR3 DNA reads TGTGCCATCAGTGCCCGGACAGTAGGCACAGATACGCAGTATTTT.